This passage covers 4 T cell receptor beta chains from one sample sequenced in a study of OX40 agonist ivuxolimab in advanced cancers. The data were produced by immunoSEQ multiplex PCR, yet TCRdb's version contains in-frame clones alone and is incomplete. Of 82,000 or so clones listed, about 93% are singletons. This specimen consisted of CD4+ or CD8+ T cells sorted from blood, obtained in a trial of the OX40 agonist ivuxolimab. These receptors were collected from an adult with an advanced solid tumor such as melanoma, head and neck, liver or kidney cancer.

This clone was observed a single time. The same CDR3 can be traced to other DNA sequences in this sample. The chain links TRBV5-4 to TRBJ2-7, with D hard to call. CDR1 and CDR2 from the germline V gene are SGHNT and YYREEE (reference sequence). Between the trimmed V and J ends, which lost 1 base and 5 bases, there was a span of 7 bases. This CDR3 region has 12 residues. Here the CDR3 reads CASSLWVNEQYF. DNA for the CDR3: TGTGCCAGCAGCTTGTGGGTAAACGAGCAGTACTTC.

V gene TRBV6-4 combines with J gene TRBJ1-1; tentative D call: TRBD1 (6 bases). V was pared by 6 bases and J by 4 bases, with 12 bases between. CDR3 length equals 13 residues. Per germline, CDR1 MRHNA and CDR2 SNTAGT. CDR3 DNA: TGTGCCAGCAGGGGGGGGGCAGGCACTGAAGCTTTCTTT. This sequence encodes CASRGGAGTEAFF.

This clone is a singleton in its sample. This chain connects TRBV19 to TRBJ2-7; D may match TRBD1 or TRBD2 (5 bases each). CDR1 is LNHDA, CDR2 SQIVND, per germline (reference sequence). The ends were cut back, 8 bases at V and 2 bases at J, with 13 bases in the middle. There are 13 residues in the CDR3. The CDR3 nucleotides read TGTGCCAGTTCCGGGACGGCAACCTACGAGCAGTACTTC. Translating gives CASSGTATYEQYF. Using reference TRBV19 and TRBJ2-7 for the parts outside the CDR3, the full variable domain is DGGITQSPKYLFRKEGQNVTLSCEQNLNHDAMYWYRQDPGQGLRLIYYSQIVNDFQKGDIAEGYSVSREKKESFPLTVTSAQKNPTAFYLCASSGTATYEQYFGPGTRLTVT.

This chain connects TRBV9 to TRBJ2-2; the D gene is possibly TRBD2 (5 bases). Germline CDR1 reads SGDLS; CDR2 reads YYNGEE. Trimming pared 4 bases from V and 5 bases from J, leaving 15 bases between. This CDR3 region has 15 residues. CDR3 sequence: CASSPPGWRTGELFF. The CDR3 coding sequence is TGTGCCAGCAGCCCGCCGGGGTGGAGAACCGGGGAGCTGTTTTTT.